Listed below are T cell receptor beta chains from one sample, sequenced in a study of blood T cell repertoires in COVID-19. Repertoires were generated with immunoSEQ multiplex PCR, while TCRdb's copy carries only in-frame clones and drops some. The sample shows just over 300,000 clones, roughly 88% of them seen only once. Source material: PBMCs or T cells enriched from blood (not recorded which). These receptors originate from a man aged 25-40 years who had recovered from COVID-19. Both conserved end residues are part of each CDR3. Each record gives: D gene, J gene, clone size, V gene, CDR3 protein, CDR3 DNA. A D gene is named only where the DNA matches it firmly. Size is stated for part of the rows, as once, few or many counts, or as a class when the clone is expanded.

D gene: TRBD1
J gene: TRBJ1-5
clone size: few
V gene: TRBV6-5
CDR3 protein: CATEDRGHQPQHF
CDR3 DNA: TGTGCCACCGAAGACAGGGGCCATCAGCCCCAGCATTTT

D gene: .
J gene: TRBJ1-2
clone size: .
V gene: TRBV7-9
CDR3 protein: CASSLASRANGYTF
CDR3 DNA: TGTGCCAGCAGCTTAGCGAGCAGGGCTAATGGCTACACCTTC

D gene: .
J gene: TRBJ1-2
clone size: .
V gene: TRBV4-3
CDR3 protein: CASSRQPTDNYGYTF
CDR3 DNA: TGCGCCAGCAGCCGACAACCGACCGACAACTATGGCTACACCTTC

D gene: .
J gene: TRBJ1-2
clone size: once
V gene: TRBV9
CDR3 protein: CASSATTNYGYTF
CDR3 DNA: TGTGCCAGCAGCGCGACAACCAACTATGGCTACACCTTC

D gene: .
J gene: TRBJ1-2
clone size: .
V gene: TRBV5-8
CDR3 protein: CASSLQGYYGYTF
CDR3 DNA: TGTGCCAGCAGCTTGCAGGGCTACTATGGCTACACCTTC

D gene: TRBD1
J gene: TRBJ1-6
clone size: .
V gene: TRBV30
CDR3 protein: CACHPGQGTSPLHF
CDR3 DNA: TGTGCCTGCCATCCGGGACAGGGGACTTCACCCCTCCACTTT

D gene: TRBD1
J gene: TRBJ1-5
clone size: .
V gene: TRBV30
CDR3 protein: CAWSGGQGFGQPQHF
CDR3 DNA: TGTGCCTGGAGTGGCGGACAGGGTTTTGGTCAGCCCCAGCATTTT

D gene: .
J gene: TRBJ1-1
clone size: .
V gene: TRBV3-1/TRBV3-2
CDR3 protein: CASSQDPGNTEAFF
CDR3 DNA: TGTGCCAGCAGCCAAGATCCGGGGAACACTGAAGCTTTCTTT

D gene: TRBD1
J gene: TRBJ1-2
clone size: .
V gene: TRBV15
CDR3 protein: CATSVDRNYGYTF
CDR3 DNA: TGTGCCACCAGCGTGGACAGGAACTATGGCTACACCTTC

D gene: .
J gene: TRBJ1-5
clone size: .
V gene: TRBV19
CDR3 protein: CASSIRAYFKPQHF
CDR3 DNA: TGTGCCAGTAGTATCAGGGCCTATTTCAAGCCCCAGCATTTT

D gene: TRBD2
J gene: TRBJ2-1
clone size: .
V gene: TRBV5-4
CDR3 protein: CASSPSGGAGYNEQFF
CDR3 DNA: TGTGCCAGCAGTCCTAGCGGGGGGGCGGGTTACAATGAGCAGTTCTTC

D gene: .
J gene: TRBJ1-5
clone size: .
V gene: TRBV2
CDR3 protein: CASRGGPAFNQPQHF
CDR3 DNA: TGTGCCAGCAGGGGGGGGCCAGCCTTCAATCAGCCCCAGCATTTT

D gene: .
J gene: TRBJ1-4
clone size: .
V gene: TRBV11-2
CDR3 protein: CASSLEEDATNEKLFF
CDR3 DNA: TGTGCCAGCAGCTTAGAAGAGGATGCAACTAATGAAAAACTGTTTTTT

D gene: .
J gene: TRBJ2-3
clone size: .
V gene: TRBV5-5
CDR3 protein: CASRPAESTDTQYF
CDR3 DNA: TGTGCCAGCAGACCGGCGGAGAGCACAGATACGCAGTATTTT

D gene: .
J gene: TRBJ1-1
clone size: .
V gene: TRBV12-3/TRBV12-4
CDR3 protein: CASSLGGNTEAFF
CDR3 DNA: TGTGCCAGCAGTTTGGGAGGGAACACTGAAGCTTTCTTT

D gene: TRBD2
J gene: TRBJ2-3
clone size: many
V gene: TRBV27
CDR3 protein: CASSLSGLAGFTDTQYF
CDR3 DNA: TGTGCCAGCAGTTTATCGGGACTAGCGGGTTTCACAGATACGCAGTATTTT

D gene: .
J gene: TRBJ1-4
clone size: .
V gene: TRBV2
CDR3 protein: CASSDPDRRAFNEKLFF
CDR3 DNA: TGTGCCAGCAGTGACCCGGACCGGAGGGCGTTTAATGAAAAACTGTTTTTT